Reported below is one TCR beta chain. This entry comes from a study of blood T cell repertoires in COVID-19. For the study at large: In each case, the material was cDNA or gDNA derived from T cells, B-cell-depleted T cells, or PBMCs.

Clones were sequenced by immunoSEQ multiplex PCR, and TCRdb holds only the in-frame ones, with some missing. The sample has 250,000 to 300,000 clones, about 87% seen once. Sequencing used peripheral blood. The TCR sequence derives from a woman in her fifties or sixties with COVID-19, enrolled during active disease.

The CDR3 bases are TGTGCCAGCAGCTTAAATAGCGGGAAGGTCACCGGGGAGCTGTTTTTT. Its protein product is CASSLNSGKVTGELFF. The chain couples TRBV11-1 to TRBJ2-2; 8 nucleotides match TRBD2. The germline V gene has CDR1 SGHAT and CDR2 FQDESV (reference sequence). There are 16 residues in the CDR3. After removal of 2 bases from V and 4 bases from J, the junction contained 6 bases not matched to a gene.